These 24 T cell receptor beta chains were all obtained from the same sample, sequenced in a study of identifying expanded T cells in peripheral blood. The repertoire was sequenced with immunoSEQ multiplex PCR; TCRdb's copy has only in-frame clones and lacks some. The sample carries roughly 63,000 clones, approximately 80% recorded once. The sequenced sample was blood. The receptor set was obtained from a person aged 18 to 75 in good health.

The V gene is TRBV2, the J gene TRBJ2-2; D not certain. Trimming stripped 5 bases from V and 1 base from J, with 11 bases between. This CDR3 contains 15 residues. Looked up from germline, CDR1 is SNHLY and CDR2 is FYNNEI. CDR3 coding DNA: TGTGCCAGCAGTCCAAGGCCCAGGAACACCGGGGAGCTGTTTTTT. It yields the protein CASSPRPRNTGELFF.

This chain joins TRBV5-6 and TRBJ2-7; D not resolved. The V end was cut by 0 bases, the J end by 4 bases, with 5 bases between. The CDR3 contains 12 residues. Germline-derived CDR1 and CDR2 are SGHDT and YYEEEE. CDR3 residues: CASSLGNYEQYV. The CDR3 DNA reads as TGTGCCAGCAGCTTGGGTAATTACGAGCAGTACGTC.

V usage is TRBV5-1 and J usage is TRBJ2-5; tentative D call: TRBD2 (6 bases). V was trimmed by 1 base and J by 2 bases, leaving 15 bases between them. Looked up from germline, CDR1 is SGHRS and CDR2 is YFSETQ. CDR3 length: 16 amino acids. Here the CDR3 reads CASSLTGAGPQETQYF. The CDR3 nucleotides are TGCGCCAGCAGCTTGACCGGGGCGGGACCGCAAGAGACCCAGTACTTC.

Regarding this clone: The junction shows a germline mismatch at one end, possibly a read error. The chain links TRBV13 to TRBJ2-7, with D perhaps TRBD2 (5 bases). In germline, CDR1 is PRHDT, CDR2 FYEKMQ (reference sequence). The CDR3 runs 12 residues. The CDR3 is CASSLDYYEQYF. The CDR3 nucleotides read TGTGCCAGCAGTTTAGACTACTACGAGCAGTACTTC.

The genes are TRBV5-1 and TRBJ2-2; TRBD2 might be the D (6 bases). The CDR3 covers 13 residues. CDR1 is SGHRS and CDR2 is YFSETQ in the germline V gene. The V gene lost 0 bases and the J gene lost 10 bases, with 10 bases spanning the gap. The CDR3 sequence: CASSLAPSEELFF. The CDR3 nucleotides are TGCGCCAGCAGCTTGGCCCCTAGCGAGGAGCTGTTTTTT.

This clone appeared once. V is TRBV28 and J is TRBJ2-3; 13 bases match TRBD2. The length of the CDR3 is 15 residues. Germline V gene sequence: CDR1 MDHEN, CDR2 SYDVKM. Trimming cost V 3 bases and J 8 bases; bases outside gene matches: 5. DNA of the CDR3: TGTGCCAGCAGTTTGGGGACTAGCGGGGCTCGTACGCAGTATTTT. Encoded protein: CASSLGTSGARTQYF. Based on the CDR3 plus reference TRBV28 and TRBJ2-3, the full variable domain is DVKVTQSSRYLVKRTGEKVFLECVQDMDHENMFWYRQDPGLGLRLIYFSYDVKMKEKGDIPEGYSVSREKKERFSLILESASTNQTSMYLCASSLGTSGARTQYFGPGTRLTVL.

CDR3 nucleotide sequence: TGTGCCAGCAGGTACGGGGGCGATGAGCAGTTCTTC. Translated, it gives CASRYGGDEQFF. The chain uses TRBV2 and TRBJ2-1; D tentatively reads TRBD1 or TRBD2 (6 bases each). The CDR3 contains 12 residues. V lost 6 bases, J lost 8 bases, and 11 bases lay in between. CDR1 is SNHLY, CDR2 FYNNEI, per germline.

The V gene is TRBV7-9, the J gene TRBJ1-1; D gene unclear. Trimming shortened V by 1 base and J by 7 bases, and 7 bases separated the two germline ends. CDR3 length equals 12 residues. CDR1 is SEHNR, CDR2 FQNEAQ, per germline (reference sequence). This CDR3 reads CASSLGWGEAFF. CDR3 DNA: TGTGCCAGCAGCTTAGGTTGGGGTGAAGCTTTCTTT.

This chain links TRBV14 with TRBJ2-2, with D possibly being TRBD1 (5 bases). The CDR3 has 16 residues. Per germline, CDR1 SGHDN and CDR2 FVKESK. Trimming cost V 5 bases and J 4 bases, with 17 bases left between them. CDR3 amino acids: CASSKLQALSTGELFF. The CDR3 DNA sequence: TGTGCCAGCAGCAAGCTACAGGCCCTGAGCACCGGGGAGCTGTTTTTT.

CDR3 coding DNA: TGTGCCAGCAGCGCCCGACAGGGAGGCACAGATACGCAGTATTTT. Amino acids: CASSARQGGTDTQYF. The genes are TRBV9 and TRBJ2-3; 7 bases are a match to TRBD1. CDR3 length: 15 residues. The V gene end was trimmed by 3 bases and the J gene end by 1 base; junction bases not matched to a gene: 5. Germline CDR1 is SGDLS and CDR2 is YYNGEE.

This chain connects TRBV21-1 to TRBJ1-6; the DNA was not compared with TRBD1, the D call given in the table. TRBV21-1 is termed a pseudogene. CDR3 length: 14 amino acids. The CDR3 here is CASSVIHHNSPLHF. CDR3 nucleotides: TGTGCCAGCAGTGTCATACATCATAATTCACCCCTCCACTTT.

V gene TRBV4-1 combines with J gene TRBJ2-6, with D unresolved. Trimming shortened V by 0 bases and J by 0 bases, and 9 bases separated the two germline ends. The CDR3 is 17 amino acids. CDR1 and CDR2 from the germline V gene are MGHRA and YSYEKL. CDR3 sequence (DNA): TGCGCCAGCAGCCAAGATCACGCGTACTCTGGGGCCAACGTCCTGACTTTC. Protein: CASSQDHAYSGANVLTF.

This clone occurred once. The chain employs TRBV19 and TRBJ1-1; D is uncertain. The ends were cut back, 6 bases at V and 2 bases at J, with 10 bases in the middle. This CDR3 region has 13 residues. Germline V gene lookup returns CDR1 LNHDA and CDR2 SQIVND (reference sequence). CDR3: CASSFYENTEAFF. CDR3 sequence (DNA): TGTGCCAGTAGCTTCTATGAAAACACTGAAGCTTTCTTT. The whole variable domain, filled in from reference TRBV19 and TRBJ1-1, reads DGGITQSPKYLFRKEGQNVTLSCEQNLNHDAMYWYRQDPGQGLRLIYYSQIVNDFQKGDIAEGYSVSREKKESFPLTVTSAQKNPTAFYLCASSFYENTEAFFGQGTRLTVV.

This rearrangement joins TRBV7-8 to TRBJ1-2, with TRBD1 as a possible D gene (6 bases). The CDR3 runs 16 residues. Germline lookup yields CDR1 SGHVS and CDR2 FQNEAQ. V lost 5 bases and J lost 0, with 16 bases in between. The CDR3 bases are TGTGCCAGCAGCCCTCGGCCAGGGGCCTCTAACTATGGCTACACCTTC. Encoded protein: CASSPRPGASNYGYTF. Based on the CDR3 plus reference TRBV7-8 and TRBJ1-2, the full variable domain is GAGVSQSPRYKVAKRGQDVALRCDPISGHVSLFWYQQALGQGPEFLTYFQNEAQLDKSGLPSDRFFAERPEGSVSTLKIQRTQQEDSAVYLCASSPRPGASNYGYTFGSGTRLTVV.

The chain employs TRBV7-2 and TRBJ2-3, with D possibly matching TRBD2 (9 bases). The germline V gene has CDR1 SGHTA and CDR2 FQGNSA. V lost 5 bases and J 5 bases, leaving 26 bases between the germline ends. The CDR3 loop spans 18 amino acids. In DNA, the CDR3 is TGTGCCAGCAGCCAGGGGGCGGGAGGGCCGGTTGGGAAAGATACGCAGTATTTT. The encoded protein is CASSQGAGGPVGKDTQYF. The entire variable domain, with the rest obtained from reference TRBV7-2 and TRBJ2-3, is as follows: GAGVSQSPSNKVTEKGKDVELRCDPISGHTALYWYRQSLGQGLEFLIYFQGNSAPDKSGLPSDRFSAERTGGSVSTLTIQRTQQEDSAVYLCASSQGAGGPVGKDTQYFGPGTRLTVL.

CDR3 in DNA: TGCGCCAGCAGCCAAGAGTGGGGCCGGGAGCAGTACGTC. This sequence encodes CASSQEWGREQYV. The chain is built from TRBV4-1 and TRBJ2-7, with a weak D call TRBD1 (5 bases). Germline loops: CDR1 MGHRA, CDR2 YSYEKL. The CDR3 is 13 amino acids. Trimming took 0 bases from V and 7 from J, leaving 10 bases between them.

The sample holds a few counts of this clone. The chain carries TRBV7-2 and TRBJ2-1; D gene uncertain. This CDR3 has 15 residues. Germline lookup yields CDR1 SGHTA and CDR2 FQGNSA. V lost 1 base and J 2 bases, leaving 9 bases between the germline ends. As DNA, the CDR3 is TGTGCCAGCAGCTTAGGAATTGGGGCCTACAATGAGCAGTTCTTC. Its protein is CASSLGIGAYNEQFF.

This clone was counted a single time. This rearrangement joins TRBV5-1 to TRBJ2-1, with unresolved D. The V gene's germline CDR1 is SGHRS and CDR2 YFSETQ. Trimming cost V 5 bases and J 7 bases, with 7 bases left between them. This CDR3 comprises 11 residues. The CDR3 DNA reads TGCGCCAGCAGTGTTTATAATGAGCAGTTCTTC. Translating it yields CASSVYNEQFF.

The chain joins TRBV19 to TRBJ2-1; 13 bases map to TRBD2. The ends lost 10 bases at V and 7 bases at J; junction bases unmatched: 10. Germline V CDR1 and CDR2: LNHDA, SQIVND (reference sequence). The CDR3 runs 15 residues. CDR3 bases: TGTGCCACAAGACCCGGGACTAGCGGGATTAATGAGCAGTTCTTC. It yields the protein CATRPGTSGINEQFF.

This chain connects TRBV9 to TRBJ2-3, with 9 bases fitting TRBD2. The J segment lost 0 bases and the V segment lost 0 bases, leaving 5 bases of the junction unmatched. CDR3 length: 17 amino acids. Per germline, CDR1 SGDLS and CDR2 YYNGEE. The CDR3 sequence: CASSVGLAGASTDTQYF. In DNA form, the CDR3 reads TGTGCCAGCAGCGTAGGGTTAGCGGGGGCTAGCACAGATACGCAGTATTTT.

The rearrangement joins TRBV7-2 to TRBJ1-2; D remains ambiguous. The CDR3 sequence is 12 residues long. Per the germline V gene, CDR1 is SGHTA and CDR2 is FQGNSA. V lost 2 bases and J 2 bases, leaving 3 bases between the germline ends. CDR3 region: CASSLQNYGYTF. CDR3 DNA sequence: TGTGCCAGCAGCTTACAAAACTATGGCTACACCTTC.

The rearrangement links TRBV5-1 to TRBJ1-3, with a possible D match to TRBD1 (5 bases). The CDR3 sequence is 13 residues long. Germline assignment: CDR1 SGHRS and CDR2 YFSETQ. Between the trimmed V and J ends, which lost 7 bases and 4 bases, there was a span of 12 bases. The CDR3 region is CASSIGVGNTIYF. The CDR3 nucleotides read TGCGCCAGCTCCATAGGGGTCGGAAACACCATATATTTT.

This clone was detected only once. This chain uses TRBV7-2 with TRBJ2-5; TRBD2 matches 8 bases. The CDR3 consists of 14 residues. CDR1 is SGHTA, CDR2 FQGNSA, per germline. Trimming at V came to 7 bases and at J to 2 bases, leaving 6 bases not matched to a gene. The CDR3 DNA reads TGTGCCAGCAAGCGAGCGGGAGAACAAGAGACCCAGTACTTC. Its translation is CASKRAGEQETQYF.

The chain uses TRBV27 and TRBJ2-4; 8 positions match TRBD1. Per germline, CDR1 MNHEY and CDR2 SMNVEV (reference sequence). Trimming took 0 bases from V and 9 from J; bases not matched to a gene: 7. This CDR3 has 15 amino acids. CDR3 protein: CASSLSAGQVGIQYF. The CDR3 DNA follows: TGTGCCAGCAGTTTATCGGCGGGACAGGTGGGCATTCAGTACTTC.